These T cell receptor beta chains were read from a single sample in a study of blood T cell repertoires in COVID-19. TCRdb's copy holds only in-frame clones and misses some; the assay was immunoSEQ multiplex PCR. The sample yields about 360,000 clones, around 87% seen once. The sample was PBMCs or T cells enriched from blood (not recorded which). The receptors originated from a man aged 40-49 years in a cohort exposed to, infected with or recovered from COVID-19 (not recorded which). The CDR3 runs from the conserved cysteine through the conserved F or W. A D gene is named only where the DNA matches it firmly. Expanded clones are given a class, and other clones once, few, many or no size at all.

d_gene	v_gene	j_gene	abundance	CDR3aa	CDR3nt
TRBD1	TRBV12-5	TRBJ1-4	few	CASGVGQGITNEKLFF	TGTGCTAGTGGTGTTGGACAGGGGATAACTAATGAAAAACTGTTTTTT
TRBD1	TRBV28	TRBJ1-1	NA	CASTRQGNTEAFF	TGTGCCAGCACCCGACAGGGGAACACTGAAGCTTTCTTT
NA	TRBV3-1/TRBV3-2	TRBJ2-5	NA	CASSQASRGSQGTQYF	TGTGCCAGCAGCCAAGCTTCCCGCGGCAGCCAAGGGACCCAGTACTTC
TRBD1	TRBV24-1	TRBJ1-2	NA	CATSANGDSDNYGYTF	TGTGCCACCAGTGCAAACGGGGACAGCGATAACTATGGCTACACCTTC
NA	TRBV2	TRBJ2-4	NA	CASIRAGLAKNIQYF	TGTGCCAGCATTCGTGCGGGGCTAGCCAAAAACATTCAGTACTTC
TRBD1	TRBV7-9	TRBJ2-5	NA	CASRKTGGETQYF	TGTGCCAGCAGGAAGACAGGGGGAGAGACCCAGTACTTC
NA	TRBV11-2	TRBJ1-6	NA	CASSFRPDKSPLHF	TGTGCCAGCAGCTTTAGACCAGACAAGTCACCCCTCCACTTT
NA	TRBV4-2	TRBJ1-3	NA	CASSQDVADFPSGNTIYF	TGTGCCAGCAGCCAAGATGTAGCCGATTTTCCCTCTGGAAACACCATATATTTT
TRBD1	TRBV19	TRBJ1-1	NA	CASRTGGEAFF	TGTGCCAGCCGTACAGGGGGGGAAGCTTTCTTT
NA	TRBV7-9	TRBJ2-3	NA	CASSREASVTDTQYF	TGTGCCAGCAGCAGAGAAGCTAGCGTCACAGATACGCAGTATTTT
NA	TRBV5-1	TRBJ1-1	few	CASNLDRNTEAFF	TGCGCCAGCAACCTTGACAGGAACACTGAAGCTTTCTTT
TRBD2	TRBV5-4	TRBJ2-7	NA	CASSLRREGRYEQYF	TGTGCCAGCAGCTTGAGGCGGGAGGGCCGGTACGAGCAGTACTTC
NA	TRBV3-1/TRBV3-2	TRBJ1-6	NA	CASSPSRVGARTPLHF	TGTGCCAGCAGCCCAAGCCGGGTGGGGGCGCGGACACCCCTCCACTTT
TRBD2	TRBV7-2	TRBJ2-3	NA	CASSYLSSGRGDTQYF	TGTGCCAGCAGCTACCTGTCTAGCGGGAGAGGTGATACGCAGTATTTT
TRBD1	TRBV5-6	TRBJ2-7	NA	CASSRGQGDEQYF	TGTGCCAGCAGCAGGGGACAGGGGGACGAGCAGTACTTC
NA	TRBV5-4	TRBJ1-2	NA	CASSQGSPNYGYTF	TGTGCCAGCAGCCAGGGTTCTCCTAACTATGGCTACACCTTC
NA	TRBV7-9	TRBJ1-4	NA	CASSFSSGGTRREKLFF	TGTGCCAGCAGCTTTAGTTCCGGGGGAACGCGGCGTGAAAAACTGTTTTTT
TRBD2	TRBV19	TRBJ2-1	NA	CASSIGRGISGRASGEQFF	TGTGCCAGTAGTATAGGGAGGGGGATAAGCGGGAGGGCCTCTGGTGAGCAGTTCTTC
NA	TRBV30	TRBJ2-7	NA	CAWSVQAGVHEQYF	TGTGCCTGGAGTGTACAAGCGGGTGTCCACGAGCAGTACTTC
NA	TRBV21-1	TRBJ2-7	NA	CASSKKKGTSGRNDEQYF	TGTGCCAGCAGCAAAAAAAAGGGGACTAGCGGGAGAAATGACGAGCAGTACTTC
NA	TRBV18	TRBJ1-6	NA	CASSPSGETPLHF	TGTGCCAGCTCACCGTCGGGGGAAACACCCCTCCACTTT
NA	TRBV7-2	TRBJ1-3	NA	CASSPQGGSGNTIYF	TGTGCCAGCAGCCCGCAAGGGGGTTCTGGAAACACCATATATTTT
TRBD1	TRBV3-1/TRBV3-2	TRBJ1-5	NA	CASSRGDRSNQPQHF	TGTGCCAGCAGCCGGGGGGACAGAAGCAATCAGCCCCAGCATTTT
NA	TRBV6-2/TRBV6-3	TRBJ1-3	NA	CASSYADNRNTIYF	TGTGCCAGCAGTTACGCGGACAATCGAAACACCATATATTTT
TRBD1	TRBV24-1	TRBJ1-5	once	CATSEPGQGSQPQHF	TGTGCCACCAGTGAACCGGGACAGGGGAGTCAGCCCCAGCATTTT
NA	TRBV5-1	TRBJ2-1	NA	CASSLVRGSNEQFF	TGCGCCAGCAGCCTGGTCAGGGGATCCAATGAGCAGTTCTTC
NA	TRBV2	TRBJ2-4	NA	CASSEPSWTAVGKNIQYF	TGTGCCAGCAGTGAACCAAGTTGGACAGCCGTAGGCAAAAACATTCAGTACTTC
TRBD2	TRBV29-1	TRBJ2-1	NA	CSVDMGLASRNEQFF	TGCAGCGTTGATATGGGACTAGCCAGTCGCAATGAGCAGTTCTTC
NA	TRBV19	TRBJ2-1	once	CASGLGGRGEQFF	TGTGCCAGTGGACTGGGTGGGCGGGGTGAGCAGTTCTTC
NA	TRBV15	TRBJ2-1	NA	CATRQNSRSFNEQFF	TGTGCCACCAGACAGAATTCTCGATCTTTTAATGAGCAGTTCTTC
TRBD1	TRBV5-6	TRBJ1-1	NA	CASSLTGAAFVEAFF	TGTGCCAGCAGCCTTACAGGGGCCGCATTCGTCGAAGCTTTCTTT
NA	TRBV10-2	TRBJ1-1	NA	CASSEFKDFEAFF	TGCGCCAGCAGTGAGTTTAAGGACTTTGAAGCTTTCTTT
TRBD2	TRBV10-2	TRBJ2-7	NA	CASSGTSGSEQYF	TGCGCCAGCAGTGGGACTAGCGGGAGCGAGCAGTACTTC
TRBD2	TRBV7-8	TRBJ2-1	once	CASSSAGTSGRAPHNEQFF	TGTGCCAGCAGCTCAGCCGGGACTAGCGGGAGGGCCCCCCACAATGAGCAGTTCTTC
TRBD1	TRBV18	TRBJ1-5	once	CASSSQGGNQPQHF	TGTGCCAGCTCGTCTCAGGGGGGCAATCAGCCCCAGCATTTT
NA	TRBV30	TRBJ1-1	once	CACKQGNTEAFF	TGTGCCTGTAAACAGGGAAACACTGAAGCTTTCTTT
TRBD2	TRBV3-1/TRBV3-2	TRBJ2-1	NA	CASSPTSGHEQFF	TGTGCCAGCAGCCCGACTAGCGGCCATGAGCAGTTCTTC
TRBD1	TRBV10-3	TRBJ1-2	NA	CAISGSGTGDYGYTF	TGTGCCATCAGTGGTTCCGGGACAGGGGATTATGGCTACACCTTC
NA	TRBV9	TRBJ1-2	NA	CASSSPGLNYGYTF	TGTGCCAGCAGCTCCCCGGGACTGAACTATGGCTACACCTTC
TRBD1	TRBV5-1	TRBJ1-3	NA	CASSPGQGGNTIYF	TGCGCCAGCAGCCCTGGACAGGGAGGAAACACCATATATTTT
NA	TRBV5-8	TRBJ1-1	NA	CASSWGQNTEAFF	TGTGCCAGCAGCTGGGGACAGAACACTGAAGCTTTCTTT
NA	TRBV2	TRBJ2-7	NA	CASSEEGGDTAYEQYF	TGTGCCAGCAGTGAAGAGGGAGGAGACACCGCCTACGAGCAGTACTTC
TRBD1	TRBV10-2	TRBJ2-6	few	CASARAGTARANVLTF	TGCGCCAGCGCCCGCGCCGGGACAGCTAGAGCCAACGTCCTGACTTTC
TRBD1	TRBV28	TRBJ2-7	NA	CASRVGGTATYEQYF	TGTGCCAGCAGGGTAGGTGGGACAGCTACCTACGAGCAGTACTTC
NA	TRBV4-2	TRBJ2-3	NA	CASSQDRGATDTQYF	TGTGCCAGCAGCCAAGATCGCGGAGCAACAGATACGCAGTATTTT
NA	TRBV18	TRBJ1-1	NA	CASSPEMNTEAFF	TGTGCCAGCTCACCAGAGATGAACACTGAAGCTTTCTTT
NA	TRBV6-1	TRBJ1-2	NA	CASSEYEGSNYGYTF	TGTGCCAGCAGTGAATACGAGGGTTCCAACTATGGCTACACCTTC
TRBD1	TRBV11-2	TRBJ2-3	NA	CASRLQGTDTQYF	TGTGCCAGCAGATTACAGGGGACAGATACGCAGTATTTT
NA	TRBV6-5	TRBJ1-6	NA	CASTGQTNSPLHF	TGTGCCAGCACCGGACAGACAAATTCACCCCTCCACTTT
TRBD1	TRBV9	TRBJ2-3	NA	CASSPYSSRDRYSDTQYF	TGTGCCAGCAGCCCATACTCAAGCCGGGACAGGTACTCAGATACGCAGTATTTT
NA	TRBV5-4	TRBJ1-2	NA	CASSPGIDRAYGYTF	TGTGCCAGCAGCCCAGGAATTGACAGAGCCTATGGCTACACCTTC
NA	TRBV6-5	TRBJ1-5	NA	CASSYSSQGGEPQHF	TGTGCCAGCAGTTACTCGAGTCAGGGTGGGGAGCCCCAGCATTTT
NA	TRBV3-1/TRBV3-2	TRBJ1-6	once	CASKEGNSPLHF	TGTGCCAGCAAGGAGGGTAATTCACCCCTCCACTTT